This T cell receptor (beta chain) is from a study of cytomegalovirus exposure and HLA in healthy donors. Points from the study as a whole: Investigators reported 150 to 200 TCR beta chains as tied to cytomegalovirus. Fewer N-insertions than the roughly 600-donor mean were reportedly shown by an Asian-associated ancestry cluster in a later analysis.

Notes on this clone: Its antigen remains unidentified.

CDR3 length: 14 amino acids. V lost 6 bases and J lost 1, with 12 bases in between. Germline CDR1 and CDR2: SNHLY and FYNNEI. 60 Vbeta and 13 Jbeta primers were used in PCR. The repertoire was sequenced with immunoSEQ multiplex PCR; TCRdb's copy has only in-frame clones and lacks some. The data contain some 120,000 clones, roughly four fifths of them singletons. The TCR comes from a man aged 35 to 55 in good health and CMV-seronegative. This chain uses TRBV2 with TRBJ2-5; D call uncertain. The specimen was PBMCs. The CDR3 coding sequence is TGTGCCAGCAGAAGCAGGCTGGGCCAAGAGACCCAGTACTTC. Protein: CASRSRLGQETQYF. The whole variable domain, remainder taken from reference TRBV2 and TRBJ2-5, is EPEVTQTPSHQVTQMGQEVILRCVPISNHLYFYWYRQILGQKVEFLVSFYNNEISEKSEIFDDQFSVERPDGSNFTLKIRSTKLEDSAMYFCASRSRLGQETQYFGPGTRLLVL.